This TCR beta chain emerged from a study of shared clonotypes between healthy human individuals. Germline CDR1 and CDR2: SGHNT and YYREEE (reference sequence). The CDR3 is 18 amino acids. V shed 0 bases and J 8 bases; nucleotides not matched to a gene: 15. Unsorted PBMC replicate PCRs drew on roughly 300 ng DNA, representing tens of thousands of T cell genomes. Only in-frame clones appear in the TCRdb table, and some are missing; sequencing was by immunoSEQ multiplex PCR. The data contain about 490,000 clones, approximately 79% of them seen just once; the ten biggest clones take up around 12%. The donors were adults (healthy and HIV-negative) with no recent acute infections or vaccinations.

Sequencing was done on a sample of PBMCs. The chain combines TRBV5-4 with TRBJ1-4; 8 bases match TRBD1. The clonotype originates from a woman in her forties in good health. Some clones in this sample may be carry-over from other donors' samples. CDR3 coding DNA: TGTGCCAGCAGCTTGGGTCCATCCCAGGGGGCTGGTGGGGAAAAACTGTTTTTT. Its protein is CASSLGPSQGAGGEKLFF.